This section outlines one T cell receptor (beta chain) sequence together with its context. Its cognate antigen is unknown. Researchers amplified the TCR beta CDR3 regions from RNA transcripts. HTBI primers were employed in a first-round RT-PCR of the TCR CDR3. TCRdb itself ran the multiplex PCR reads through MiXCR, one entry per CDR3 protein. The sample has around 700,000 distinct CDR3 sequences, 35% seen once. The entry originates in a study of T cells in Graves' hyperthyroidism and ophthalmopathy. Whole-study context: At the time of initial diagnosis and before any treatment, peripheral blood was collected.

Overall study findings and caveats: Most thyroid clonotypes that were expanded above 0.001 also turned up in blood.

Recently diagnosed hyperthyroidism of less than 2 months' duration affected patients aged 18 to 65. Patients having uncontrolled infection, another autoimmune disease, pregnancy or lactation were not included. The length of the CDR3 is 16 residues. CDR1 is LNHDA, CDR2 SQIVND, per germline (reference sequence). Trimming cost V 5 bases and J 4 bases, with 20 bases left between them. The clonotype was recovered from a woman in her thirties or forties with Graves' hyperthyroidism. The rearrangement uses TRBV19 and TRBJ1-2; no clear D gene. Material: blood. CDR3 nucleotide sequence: TGTGCCAGTAGTGGATCGTGGGCCAGCATCGGCTATGGCTACACCTTC. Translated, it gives CASSGSWASIGYGYTF.